A selection of T cell receptor beta chains follows, all from one sample in a study of T cells in localized non-small cell lung cancer. Method: immunoSEQ multiplex PCR; TCRdb's copy keeps in-frame clones and lacks some. In the table there are about 130,000 clones, roughly 90% of which are singletons. Sequences were derived from peripheral blood, sampled before any cancer treatment. Source of these receptors: a female donor of 60 years or more with stage I lung adenocarcinoma. Both conserved end residues are part of each CDR3. A D gene is named only where the DNA matches it firmly. Not all rows give a size; the values are once, few, many and, for expanded clones, a class.

TRBJ2-7 | 15 | TRBV11-2 | - | - | CASSLVLQGFNEQYF | TGTGCCAGCAGCCTCGTCCTGCAGGGGTTCAACGAGCAGTACTTC
TRBJ2-1 | 15 | TRBV28 | TRBD1 | - | CASETGGQGGNEQFF | TGTGCCAGCGAAACTGGGGGACAGGGGGGTAATGAGCAGTTCTTC
TRBJ2-5 | 14 | TRBV5-4 | TRBD1 | - | CASSLGQGQETQYF | TGTGCCAGCAGCTTGGGACAGGGGCAAGAGACCCAGTACTTC
TRBJ1-1 | 11 | TRBV2 | - | few | CASSLDTEAFF | TGTGCCAGCAGTCTTGACACTGAAGCTTTCTTT
TRBJ2-1 | 15 | TRBV5-1 | - | few | CASSLTEILEGEQFF | TGCGCCAGCAGCTTGACAGAGATACTAGAGGGTGAGCAGTTCTTC
TRBJ2-1 | 15 | TRBV9 | - | - | CASSVDPHRVGEQFF | TGTGCCAGCAGCGTAGACCCCCACAGGGTGGGGGAGCAGTTCTTC
TRBJ2-3 | 15 | TRBV2 | - | - | CASSVVLAGTDTQYF | TGTGCCAGCAGTGTTGTGTTAGCGGGCACAGATACGCAGTATTTT
TRBJ1-2 | 16 | TRBV2 | TRBD1 | - | CASRHSTGDANYGYTF | TGTGCCAGCAGACACTCTACAGGGGACGCTAACTATGGCTACACCTTC
TRBJ1-5 | 16 | TRBV27 | - | - | CASSPTKGSGNQPQHF | TGTGCCAGCAGTCCGACGAAGGGTAGTGGCAATCAGCCCCAGCATTTT
TRBJ1-6 | 14 | TRBV2 | - | - | CASSENRVFSPLHF | TGTGCCAGCAGTGAGAACAGGGTGTTCTCACCCCTCCACTTT
TRBJ2-7 | 12 | TRBV6-5 | - | - | CASSSQGYEQYF | TGTGCCAGCAGTTCACAGGGCTACGAGCAGTACTTC
TRBJ2-2 | 16 | TRBV7-3 | - | - | CASSLLGVGNTGELFF | TGTGCCAGCAGCCTTCTTGGGGTAGGGAACACCGGGGAGCTGTTTTTT
TRBJ2-5 | 14 | TRBV30 | - | once | CAWSPNRVGETQYF | TGTGCCTGGAGTCCGAACAGGGTCGGGGAGACCCAGTACTTC
TRBJ2-7 | 14 | TRBV4-1 | - | - | CASSQAGAGYEQYF | TGCGCCAGCAGCCAAGCAGGGGCTGGCTACGAGCAGTACTTC
TRBJ2-5 | 17 | TRBV5-1 | TRBD1 | - | CASSLGLRQGDGETQYF | TGCGCCAGCAGCTTGGGTTTGAGACAGGGGGATGGGGAGACCCAGTACTTC
TRBJ2-1 | 15 | TRBV2 | TRBD2 | - | CASSARGLPNNEQFF | TGTGCCAGCAGTGCGAGGGGACTACCAAACAATGAGCAGTTCTTC
TRBJ1-1 | 13 | TRBV10-3 | TRBD1 | once | CAISGQGNTEAFF | TGTGCCATCAGTGGACAGGGAAACACTGAAGCTTTCTTT
TRBJ2-1 | 15 | TRBV25-1 | TRBD1 | - | CASSLRQGGSNEQFF | TGTGCCAGCAGCCTACGACAGGGGGGGAGCAATGAGCAGTTCTTC
TRBJ1-3 | 13 | TRBV6-1 | - | few | CASSGDSGNTIYF | TGTGCCAGCAGTGGGGACTCTGGAAACACCATATATTTT
TRBJ2-2 | 15 | TRBV2 | TRBD2 | - | CASSRDGRDTGELFF | TGTGCCAGCAGTCGGGACGGGAGGGACACCGGGGAGCTGTTTTTT
TRBJ1-5 | 14 | TRBV4-1 | - | - | CASSQDEGRQPQHF | TGCGCCAGCAGCCAAGACGAGGGGCGCCAGCCCCAGCATTTT
TRBJ2-1 | 17 | TRBV9 | - | - | CASSVGGSGVGFDEQFF | TGTGCCAGCAGCGTAGGTGGTAGCGGTGTTGGTTTCGATGAGCAGTTCTTC
TRBJ2-5 | 16 | TRBV7-6 | TRBD2 | once | CASRTVASGDQETQYF | TGTGCCAGCAGGACTGTGGCTAGCGGGGACCAAGAGACCCAGTACTTC
TRBJ2-7 | 22 | TRBV10-2 | - | - | CASSALGVEPVGFARDYYEQYF | TGCGCCAGCAGTGCCCTAGGCGTTGAGCCCGTTGGGTTCGCAAGGGATTACTACGAGCAGTACTTC
TRBJ2-3 | 14 | TRBV7-6 | - | - | CASSLEQGEDTQYF | TGTGCCAGCAGCTTAGAACAGGGTGAAGATACGCAGTATTTT
TRBJ2-7 | 14 | TRBV9 | TRBD1 | once | CASSLRQGAGEQYF | TGTGCCAGCAGCTTGCGACAGGGGGCAGGCGAGCAGTACTTC
TRBJ2-7 | 15 | TRBV5-1 | TRBD2 | - | CASSLDPSGSAEQYF | TGCGCCAGCAGCTTGGATCCTAGCGGCTCGGCAGAGCAGTACTTC
TRBJ2-1 | 13 | TRBV30 | TRBD2 | - | CAWRNSGRAGQFF | TGTGCCTGGAGGAATAGCGGGAGGGCCGGGCAGTTCTTC
TRBJ2-7 | 13 | TRBV27 | - | - | CASSLGAPYEQYF | TGTGCCAGCAGTTTAGGGGCCCCCTACGAGCAGTACTTC
TRBJ2-1 | 14 | TRBV6-1 | - | - | CASRDGSSYNEQFF | TGTGCCAGCAGGGACGGGAGCTCCTACAATGAGCAGTTCTTC
TRBJ1-1 | 15 | TRBV15 | - | once | CATSRDFGPNTEAFF | TGTGCCACCAGCAGAGATTTTGGGCCGAACACTGAAGCTTTCTTT
TRBJ2-6 | 19 | TRBV7-9 | TRBD1 | - | CASSLALGQGVSGANVLTF | TGTGCCAGCAGCTTAGCGCTGGGACAGGGGGTATCTGGGGCCAACGTCCTGACTTTC
TRBJ2-1 | 15 | TRBV28 | - | - | CASSLRVAGYNEQFF | TGTGCCAGCAGTTTAAGGGTAGCCGGATACAATGAGCAGTTCTTC
TRBJ1-3 | 14 | TRBV28 | - | - | CASFTPSAGDTIYF | TGTGCCAGCTTTACGCCTTCCGCTGGGGACACCATATATTTT
TRBJ1-2 | 17 | TRBV5-4 | TRBD1 | - | CASSSGQGVFTRYGYTF | TGTGCCAGCAGCTCAGGACAGGGTGTATTCACCAGATATGGCTACACTTTC